The next 19 T cell receptor beta chains were all read from a single sample in a study of cytomegalovirus exposure and HLA in healthy donors. The PCR was carried out with 60 Vbeta primers and 13 Jbeta primers. Assay: immunoSEQ multiplex PCR; the TCRdb copy retains only in-frame clones and omits some. The sample yields 130,000 or so clones, 85% seen once. The sequenced sample consisted of PBMCs. The receptors come from a young woman in good health and CMV-seropositive.

The chain has TRBV5-1 and TRBJ2-5; a weak D match, TRBD1 (5 bases). Germline V gene lookup returns CDR1 SGHRS and CDR2 YFSETQ. V was trimmed by 1 base and J by 4 bases, leaving 11 bases between them. The CDR3 spans 14 residues. The CDR3 protein is CASSLQSRVETQYF. The CDR3 nucleotides read TGCGCCAGCAGCTTGCAAAGCAGGGTAGAGACCCAGTACTTC.

The rearrangement uses TRBV30 and TRBJ1-6; the D gene is possibly TRBD1 (6 bases). V dropped 3 bases and J dropped 7 bases, with 16 bases sitting between them. The CDR3 sequence is 15 residues long. From germline, CDR1 is GTSNPN and CDR2 SVGIG (reference sequence). CDR3 nucleotide sequence: TGTGCCTGGAGCAAAGGGCTAGACAGGAATTCACCCCTCCACTTT. It translates to CAWSKGLDRNSPLHF. The variable domain in full, completed from reference TRBV30 and TRBJ1-6, reads SQTIHQWPATLVQPVGSPLSLECTVEGTSNPNLYWYRQAAGRGLQLLFYSVGIGQISSEVPQNLSASRPQDRQFILSSKKLLLSDSGFYLCAWSKGLDRNSPLHFGNGTRLTVT.

V usage is TRBV27 and J usage is TRBJ1-5, with D uncertain. This CDR3 has 13 residues. V lost 3 bases to trimming and J lost 5 bases, with 8 bases between them. Germline V lookup: CDR1 MNHEY, CDR2 SMNVEV (reference sequence). The CDR3: CASSLNRHQPQHF. CDR3 sequence (DNA): TGTGCCAGCAGTTTGAACAGACATCAGCCCCAGCATTTT.

The CDR3 loop reads CASSLLASGDTEAFF. CDR3 DNA sequence: TGCGCCAGCAGCCTCTTAGCGAGTGGGGACACTGAAGCTTTCTTT. The chain links TRBV5-1 to TRBJ1-1; D unresolved. V was pared by 4 bases and J by 3 bases, with 16 bases between. CDR3 size: 15 residues. Germline V CDR1 and CDR2: SGHRS, YFSETQ.

In regard to this clone: An end of the junction differs from the germline gene, which may be a read error. V is TRBV7-9 and J is TRBJ2-7, with 7 bases fitting TRBD1. This CDR3 has 13 amino acids. Germline loops: CDR1 SEHNR, CDR2 FQNEAQ (reference sequence). CDR3 residues: CSSRGQRYYEQYF. The CDR3 nucleotides are TGTTCCAGCAGGGGACAGCGATACTACGAGCAGTACTTC.

J is TRBJ1-1 and V is TRBV6-5; D ambiguous. Germline lookup yields CDR1 MNHEY and CDR2 SVGAGI. V was clipped by 0 bases and J by 1 base, with 6 bases between them. The CDR3 length is 14 residues. The CDR3 loop is CASSYSNGNTEAFF. The CDR3 coding sequence is TGTGCCAGCAGTTACTCGAACGGGAACACTGAAGCTTTCTTT.

The rearrangement joins TRBV19 to TRBJ1-1; 11 bases fit TRBD1. The length of the CDR3 is 17 residues. The V gene end was trimmed by 6 bases and the J gene end by 0 bases; junction bases not matched to a gene: 9. In germline, CDR1 is LNHDA, CDR2 SQIVND (reference sequence). The CDR3 DNA is TGTGCCAGTAGCCCTAGGGGGGACAGGGGGTTGAACACTGAAGCTTTCTTT. Protein: CASSPRGDRGLNTEAFF.

This clone was counted once. This rearrangement joins TRBV30 to TRBJ1-6; D unresolved. V was trimmed by 5 bases and J by 7 bases, leaving 9 bases between them. The CDR3 sequence is 12 residues long. Germline V gene lookup returns CDR1 GTSNPN and CDR2 SVGIG (reference sequence). The CDR3 region is CAWSPINSPLHF. DNA for the CDR3: TGTGCCTGGTCCCCCATCAATTCACCCCTCCACTTT.

The V gene is TRBV7-8, the J gene TRBJ2-1; 10 bases align to TRBD2. Germline lookup yields CDR1 SGHVS and CDR2 FQNEAQ. The junction had 11 bases not matched to a gene; V was cut back by 5 bases and J by 7 bases. The CDR3 extends over 16 amino acids. The CDR3 sequence is CASSVEWGLALNEQFF. The CDR3 region has the DNA TGTGCCAGCAGCGTGGAGTGGGGACTAGCGTTAAATGAGCAGTTCTTC.

The chain couples TRBV2 to TRBJ2-7; TRBD2 matches at 10 bases. Unmatched junction bases numbered 10, after V lost 2 bases and J lost 9 bases. The CDR3 is 15 residues long. The germline V gene has CDR1 SNHLY and CDR2 FYNNEI. CDR3 in amino acids: CASSELSGGAGGQYF. CDR3 coding DNA: TGTGCCAGCAGTGAACTCAGCGGGGGGGCTGGTGGGCAGTACTTC.

The rearrangement links TRBV27 to TRBJ2-7; 9 bases match TRBD2. Germline V gene lookup returns CDR1 MNHEY and CDR2 SMNVEV (reference sequence). The CDR3 covers 15 residues. The ends lost 6 bases at V and 4 bases at J; junction bases unmatched: 10. CDR3 in amino acids: CASSSLGSGSYEQYF. The CDR3 bases are TGTGCCAGCAGCTCACTGGGTAGCGGGAGTTACGAGCAGTACTTC.

The sample holds a few counts of this clone. CDR3 residues: CASSLVPGGTNEQFF. In nucleotides, the CDR3 is TGTGCCAGCAGCTTAGTCCCAGGGGGCACAAATGAGCAGTTCTTC. The chain carries TRBV7-7 and TRBJ2-1, with 8 bases fitting TRBD1. Looked up from germline, CDR1 is SSHAT and CDR2 is FNYEAQ (reference sequence). This CDR3 has 15 residues. Unmatched junction bases numbered 6, after V lost 1 base and J lost 7 bases.

The rearrangement links TRBV11-2 to TRBJ2-7; possible D gene TRBD2, 7 bases. Looked up from germline, CDR1 is SGHAT and CDR2 is FQNNGV. Trimming pared 7 bases from V and 5 bases from J, leaving 18 bases between. The CDR3 covers 14 residues. CDR3 sequence (DNA): TGTGCCAGCACCCGAGGGGGGGGCCCTAACGAGCAGTACTTC. Translation: CASTRGGGPNEQYF. Based on the CDR3 plus reference TRBV11-2 and TRBJ2-7, the full variable domain is EAGVAQSPRYKIIEKRQSVAFWCNPISGHATLYWYQQILGQGPKLLIQFQNNGVVDDSQLPKDRFSAERLKGVDSTLKIQPAKLEDSAVYLCASTRGGGPNEQYFGPGTRLTVT.

This clone was counted only a few times. The CDR3 nucleotides read TGTGCCAGCAGCAAATGTCCTAGCGGGAGATGGAATGAGCAGTTCTTC. This translates into CASSKCPSGRWNEQFF. The rearrangement links TRBV21-1 to TRBJ2-1; the D call in the table, TRBD2, was not verified against the DNA. TRBV21-1 is flagged as a pseudogene. This CDR3 contains 16 residues.

The chain recombines TRBV25-1 with TRBJ1-1; 12 bases are shared with TRBD1. Germline assignment: CDR1 MGHDK and CDR2 SYGVNS. V lost 5 bases, J lost 9 bases, and 7 bases stayed unmatched. There are 14 residues in the CDR3. The CDR3 here is CASSLPGTGGQAFF. CDR3 DNA sequence: TGTGCCAGCAGTTTACCGGGGACAGGGGGCCAAGCTTTCTTT.

This sequence joins TRBV6-5 and TRBJ1-1; D is ambiguous. With 8 bases removed from V and 7 bases from J, the gap between germline ends came to 5 bases. The V gene's germline CDR1 is MNHEY and CDR2 SVGAGI. The CDR3 loop spans 9 amino acids. The chain's CDR3 is CASHGEAFF. DNA for the CDR3: TGTGCCAGCCACGGTGAAGCTTTCTTT.

The chain has TRBV18 and TRBJ2-1; D might be TRBD1 (5 bases). The V end was cut by 2 bases, the J end by 6 bases, with 17 bases between. This CDR3 spans 16 amino acids. Germline values: CDR1 KGHSH, CDR2 LQKENI. The CDR3 sequence: CASSPGQGSTLNEQFF. In DNA, the CDR3 is TGTGCCAGCTCACCAGGGCAGGGTTCCACCCTCAATGAGCAGTTCTTC.

In this sample, this clone turned up once. V gene TRBV20-1 combines with J gene TRBJ2-7; D possibly corresponds to TRBD1 (6 bases). The CDR3 length is 11 residues. Germline CDR1 is DFQATT and CDR2 is SNEGSKA (reference sequence). This CDR3 reads CRARTGYEQYF. As DNA, the CDR3 is TGCAGGGCCCGAACAGGGTACGAGCAGTACTTC.

The J gene is TRBJ2-5, the V gene TRBV28; 7 bases line up with TRBD1. The CDR3 runs 13 residues. The ends lost 7 bases at V and 4 bases at J; junction bases unmatched: 6. Germline V gene data show CDR1 as MDHEN and CDR2 as SYDVKM. CDR3: CASNRQGLETQYF. CDR3 in DNA: TGTGCCAGCAACCGACAGGGCTTAGAGACCCAGTACTTC.